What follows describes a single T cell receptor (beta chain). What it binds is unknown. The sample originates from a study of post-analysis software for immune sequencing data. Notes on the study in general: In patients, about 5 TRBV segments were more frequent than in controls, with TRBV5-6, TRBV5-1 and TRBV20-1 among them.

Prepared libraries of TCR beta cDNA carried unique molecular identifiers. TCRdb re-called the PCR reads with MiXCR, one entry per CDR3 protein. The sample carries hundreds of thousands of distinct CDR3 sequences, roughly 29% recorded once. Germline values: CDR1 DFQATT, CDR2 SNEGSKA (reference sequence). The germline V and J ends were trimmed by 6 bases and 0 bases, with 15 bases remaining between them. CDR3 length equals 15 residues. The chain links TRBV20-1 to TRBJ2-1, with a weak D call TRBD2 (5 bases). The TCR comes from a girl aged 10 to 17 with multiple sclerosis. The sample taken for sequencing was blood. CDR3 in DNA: TGCAGTGCCGGGATTTCGGTACACTCCTACAATGAGCAGTTCTTC. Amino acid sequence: CSAGISVHSYNEQFF.